This T cell receptor (beta chain) was documented in a study of T cell changes during pregnancy in multiple sclerosis. Assay: immunoSEQ multiplex PCR; the TCRdb copy retains only in-frame clones and omits some. Among about 57,000 clones, 93% were seen once, and the ten largest hold more than 1.5%. The CDR3 covers 12 residues. Germline V lookup: CDR1 MNHNS, CDR2 SASEGT. V shed 7 bases and J 3 bases; nucleotides not matched to a gene: 2. The receptor was derived from a female donor with multiple sclerosis, enrolled in a pregnancy study. Sequencing used peripheral blood, obtained after pregnancy. This chain joins TRBV6-1 and TRBJ2-7; 8 nucleotides line up with TRBD2. The DNA for the CDR3 is TGTGCCAGCACGGGAGGGATCTACGAGCAGTACTTC. Translating it yields CASTGGIYEQYF.